These 21 T cell receptor beta chains were sequenced from one sample in a study of blood T cell repertoires in COVID-19. Clones were sequenced by immunoSEQ multiplex PCR, and TCRdb holds only the in-frame ones, with some missing. This sample carries tens of thousands of clones, 80% to 90% of them seen once, and the ten largest clones take 12%. Sample: peripheral blood. The receptors were gathered from a human donor in a cohort sampled during active COVID-19.

The chain combines TRBV30 with TRBJ2-1; 9 bases agree with TRBD2. V lost 3 bases, J lost 6 bases, and 6 bases stayed unmatched. CDR3 size: 14 residues. Germline V CDR1 and CDR2: GTSNPN, SVGIG (reference sequence). CDR3 amino acids: CAWRNSGSGNEQFF. CDR3 sequence (DNA): TGTGCCTGGAGGAATAGCGGGAGTGGCAATGAGCAGTTCTTC.

Written as DNA, the CDR3 is TGTGCCAGCTCACTAGGGACAGGGAGGTACAATCAGCCCCAGCATTTT. As protein: CASSLGTGRYNQPQHF. The chain is built from TRBV18 and TRBJ1-5, with TRBD1 matching over 9 bases. The CDR3 spans 16 residues. CDR1 and CDR2 (germline): KGHSH, LQKENI. V shed 4 bases and J 3 bases; nucleotides not matched to a gene: 7.

V and J are TRBV18 and TRBJ2-6, with D maybe TRBD1 (5 bases). The length of the CDR3 is 17 residues. The germline V gene encodes CDR1 KGHSH and CDR2 LQKENI. V was pared by 3 bases and J by 0 bases, with 12 bases between. CDR3 loop: CASSPGPPSSGANVLTF. Here the CDR3 DNA reads TGTGCCAGCTCACCGGGGCCCCCCTCCTCTGGGGCCAACGTCCTGACTTTC.

This chain uses TRBV9 with TRBJ2-7, with D unresolved. CDR3 size: 13 residues. Germline loops: CDR1 SGDLS, CDR2 YYNGEE. Trimming took off 4 bases at V and 6 bases at J, with 14 bases between the two ends. CDR3 in amino acids: CASSPREVPEQYF. The DNA for the CDR3 is TGTGCCAGCAGCCCCAGAGAGGTTCCCGAGCAGTACTTC.

The rearrangement joins TRBV6-5 to TRBJ2-2; D might be TRBD2 (5 bases). Trimming shortened V by 7 bases and J by 7 bases, and 16 bases separated the two germline ends. CDR1 and CDR2 from the germline V gene are MNHEY and SVGAGI. This CDR3 contains 14 residues. The CDR3 coding sequence is TGTGCCAGCACCTTGAGAGGGCATGGCGGGGAGCTGTTTTTT. Its translation: CASTLRGHGGELFF.

CDR3 nucleotides: TGTGCCAGCAGTAGTCAGGGTTTGTGGGACATTCAGTACTTC. As protein: CASSSQGLWDIQYF. The V gene is TRBV2, the J gene TRBJ2-4, with D possibly being TRBD1 (5 bases). CDR1 is SNHLY, CDR2 FYNNEI, per germline. The germline V and J ends were trimmed by 5 bases and 8 bases, with 16 bases remaining between them. There are 14 residues in the CDR3.

The chain couples TRBV13 to TRBJ1-5, with D possibly being TRBD1 (6 bases). V lost 4 bases and J lost 3, with 16 bases in between. Germline values: CDR1 PRHDT, CDR2 FYEKMQ (reference sequence). The CDR3 contains 16 residues. The DNA of the CDR3 is TGTGCCAGCAGCTGGGGGGGCAGGGAGTCCAATCAGCCCCAGCATTTT. Translation: CASSWGGRESNQPQHF.

This sequence joins TRBV28 and TRBJ1-3, with D unclear. The CDR3 covers 11 residues. V was trimmed by 7 bases and J by 4 bases, leaving 5 bases between them. Germline-derived CDR1 and CDR2 are MDHEN and SYDVKM. The DNA for the CDR3 is TGTGCCAGCATCTTAGGAAACACCATATATTTT. Translated, it gives CASILGNTIYF.

This clone was detected only a few times. CDR3 nucleotide sequence: TGTGCCAGTAGTCTCCGAAGGGGGACAGGACGAGACCCCTATGGCTACACCTTC. This encodes CASSLRRGTGRDPYGYTF. This chain links TRBV19 with TRBJ1-2; the match to TRBD1 covers 8 bases. CDR1 is LNHDA, CDR2 SQIVND, per germline (reference sequence). V dropped 5 bases and J dropped 4; count of bases not matched to a gene: 18. This CDR3 is built from 18 residues.

V gene TRBV27 combines with J gene TRBJ2-7; D gene unclear. Per germline, CDR1 MNHEY and CDR2 SMNVEV (reference sequence). This CDR3 region has 13 residues. The V and J ends lost 2 bases and 3 bases respectively, with 8 bases between them. In DNA form, the CDR3 reads TGTGCCAGCAGTTTAACCTCCTACTACGAGCAGTACTTC. Residues: CASSLTSYYEQYF.

The rearrangement joins TRBV5-5 to TRBJ1-1, with D uncertain. CDR1 is SGHKS, CDR2 YYEKEE, per germline (reference sequence). This CDR3 comprises 15 residues. V gave up 3 bases and J gave up 11 bases, with 23 bases separating them. The CDR3 loop is CASSSLPGATPSAFF. The CDR3 DNA reads as TGTGCCAGCAGCTCCCTACCTGGTGCAACTCCCTCGGCTTTCTTT.

The CDR3 is CASSQGSAASTDTQYF. Written as DNA, the CDR3 is TGCGCCAGCAGCCAAGGTTCAGCGGCTAGCACAGATACGCAGTATTTT. The chain uses TRBV4-3 and TRBJ2-3; a weak D match, TRBD2 (5 bases). V gave up 1 base and J gave up 0 bases, with 11 bases separating them. From germline, CDR1 is LGHNA and CDR2 YSLEER. This CDR3 has 16 residues.

This clone was recorded only once. This sequence joins TRBV18 and TRBJ2-7; D is perhaps TRBD1 (6 bases). This CDR3 comprises 16 residues. In germline, CDR1 is KGHSH, CDR2 LQKENI. V gave up 2 bases and J gave up 2 bases, with 16 bases separating them. The CDR3 reads CASSPVPGQTTYEQYF. DNA of the CDR3: TGTGCCAGCTCACCAGTACCGGGACAAACTACCTACGAGCAGTACTTC.

This clone appeared a few times. V usage is TRBV7-9 and J usage is TRBJ2-7; 7 bases align to TRBD1. The CDR3 has 14 amino acids. CDR1 SEHNR and CDR2 FQNEAQ come from the germline V gene (reference sequence). J gave up 1 base and V 3 bases, and 3 bases lay outside the gene matches. The CDR3: CASSFRDSSYEQYF. CDR3 coding DNA: TGTGCCAGCAGCTTTAGGGACAGTTCCTACGAGCAGTACTTC.

The chain combines TRBV27 with TRBJ1-3; 8 bases fit TRBD1. The V and J ends lost 5 bases and 8 bases, in that order; junction bases with no gene match: 8. This CDR3 is built from 14 residues. Germline V lookup: CDR1 MNHEY, CDR2 SMNVEV (reference sequence). CDR3 DNA: TGTGCCAGCAGTCACAGGGGGGAGGGAGACACCATATATTTT. This gives the protein CASSHRGEGDTIYF.

The rearrangement joins TRBV5-1 to TRBJ1-1, with unresolved D. V lost 1 base and J lost 1, with 5 bases in between. The CDR3 covers 13 residues. Germline lookup yields CDR1 SGHRS and CDR2 YFSETQ. The CDR3 DNA is TGCGCCAGCAGCTTGAGCGCGAACACTGAAGCTTTCTTT. Residues: CASSLSANTEAFF.

The chain recombines TRBV28 with TRBJ1-1; 8 bases map to TRBD1. The germline V gene encodes CDR1 MDHEN and CDR2 SYDVKM. Losses at the gene ends were 8 bases for V and 0 bases for J; bases not matched to a gene: 11. The CDR3 extends over 16 amino acids. CDR3 loop: CASGRWDRSMNTEAFF. Written as DNA, the CDR3 is TGTGCCAGCGGGCGTTGGGACAGGTCCATGAACACTGAAGCTTTCTTT.

The J gene is TRBJ1-1, the V gene TRBV10-3; D possibly corresponds to TRBD1 (6 bases). Germline values: CDR1 ENHRY, CDR2 SYGVKD. CDR3 length: 14 amino acids. V shed 3 bases and J shed 2 bases, with 10 bases lying between them. The CDR3 loop reads CAISDQQGNTEAFF. The CDR3 nucleotides are TGTGCCATCAGTGACCAACAGGGAAACACTGAAGCTTTCTTT.

The chain uses TRBV28 and TRBJ2-7, with 10 positions matching TRBD2. The V gene's germline CDR1 is MDHEN and CDR2 SYDVKM. Trimming cost V 6 bases and J 5 bases; bases outside gene matches: 13. The CDR3 is 16 residues long. As DNA, the CDR3 is TGTGCCAGCAGCTCCCACTCCTCTAGCGGGAGTAACGAGCAGTACTTC. It codes for CASSSHSSSGSNEQYF. The full variable domain, rest sourced from reference TRBV28 and TRBJ2-7, is DVKVTQSSRYLVKRTGEKVFLECVQDMDHENMFWYRQDPGLGLRLIYFSYDVKMKEKGDIPEGYSVSREKKERFSLILESASTNQTSMYLCASSSHSSSGSNEQYFGPGTRLTVT.

This clone was counted a few times. The rearrangement uses TRBV27 and TRBJ2-7; D uncertain. CDR1 is MNHEY and CDR2 is SMNVEV in the germline V gene (reference sequence). This CDR3 contains 13 residues. V lost 6 bases and J lost 0, with 9 bases in between. The CDR3 sequence: CASRDISSYEQYF. The CDR3 bases are TGTGCCAGCAGAGACATTAGCTCCTACGAGCAGTACTTC.

This clone was observed a handful of times. The chain links TRBV5-1 to TRBJ1-1, with a possible D match to TRBD1 (5 bases). Germline-derived CDR1 and CDR2 are SGHRS and YFSETQ. The V and J ends lost 0 bases and 5 bases respectively, with 20 bases between them. The CDR3 consists of 17 residues. CDR3 sequence: CASSLGGLGLGKTEAFF. CDR3 nucleotides: TGCGCCAGCAGCTTGGGGGGACTGGGTTTGGGGAAGACTGAAGCTTTCTTT.